The 14 T cell receptor beta chains below were found in one sample sequenced in a study of T cell responses to AZD1222 COVID-19 vaccine. Data came from immunoSEQ multiplex PCR; TCRdb stores just in-frame clones and leaves some out. The data show 100,000 or so clones, with 70% to 90% seen just once and approximately 1.3% held by the top ten. Sequenced material: peripheral blood, taken on day 0 of AZD1222 vaccination. Every receptor here comes from an adult in good health.

The rearrangement uses TRBV28 and TRBJ1-1; D gene unclear. Germline V gene sequence: CDR1 MDHEN, CDR2 SYDVKM. The CDR3 totals 14 residues. V was clipped by 5 bases and J by 5 bases, with 15 bases between them. The CDR3 region has the DNA TGTGCCAGCAGTCGAGTCTCCCGGAGGACTGAAGCTTTCTTT. Protein sequence: CASSRVSRRTEAFF.

The table lists this clone with a few counts. Other nucleotide sequences from this sample produce the same CDR3. The genes are TRBV19 and TRBJ1-1; D unresolved. The CDR3 consists of 13 residues. V dropped 4 bases and J dropped 2 bases, with 8 bases sitting between them. Germline V gene data show CDR1 as LNHDA and CDR2 as SQIVND (reference sequence). CDR3 bases: TGTGCCAGTAGTACTCAGAGAAACACTGAAGCTTTCTTT. As protein: CASSTQRNTEAFF.

CDR3 protein: CASSPTGDHYGYTF. The CDR3 DNA follows: TGTGCCAGCAGCCCCACGGGGGACCACTATGGCTACACCTTC. This chain joins TRBV7-3 and TRBJ1-2; a possible D gene is TRBD1 (5 bases). The V end lost 5 bases, the J end lost 3 bases, and 13 bases lay between the germline ends. The germline V gene has CDR1 SGHTA and CDR2 FQGTGA. This CDR3 has 14 amino acids.

The chain links TRBV24-1 to TRBJ2-1, with D perhaps TRBD1 or TRBD2 (6 bases each). Germline V CDR1 and CDR2: KGHDR, SFDVKD. V was cut by 5 bases and J by 8 bases, with 24 bases left in between. This CDR3 is 17 amino acids long. This CDR3 reads CATSVTPGHRESDEQFF. The CDR3 DNA reads TGTGCCACCAGTGTAACCCCGGGACACCGGGAGTCGGATGAGCAGTTCTTC.

The chain joins TRBV6-1 to TRBJ2-3; D is undetermined. Trimming pared 1 base from V and 1 base from J, leaving 3 bases between. This CDR3 has 13 residues. Germline loops: CDR1 MNHNS, CDR2 SASEGT. The CDR3 sequence is CASSEGGTDTQYF. The CDR3 nucleotides are TGTGCCAGCAGTGAAGGGGGCACAGATACGCAGTATTTT.

The chain couples TRBV30 to TRBJ2-2, with D tentatively TRBD1 (6 bases). Germline loops: CDR1 GTSNPN, CDR2 SVGIG (reference sequence). V lost 4 bases to trimming and J lost 4 bases, with 16 bases between them. The CDR3 sequence is 15 residues long. The CDR3 nucleotides are TGTGCCTGGATACATTGGGACATCGGCACCGGGGAGCTGTTTTTT. This gives the protein CAWIHWDIGTGELFF.

V and J are TRBV7-8 and TRBJ2-7; tentative D call: TRBD1 (6 bases). Germline CDR1 SGHVS, CDR2 FQNEAQ. The length of the CDR3 is 13 residues. V lost 5 bases, J lost 7 bases, and 15 bases lay in between. The CDR3 is CASSAGQFGEQYF. The CDR3 coding sequence is TGTGCCAGCAGCGCTGGACAGTTCGGGGAGCAGTACTTC. The complete variable domain, with remaining parts taken from reference TRBV7-8 and TRBJ2-7, reads GAGVSQSPRYKVAKRGQDVALRCDPISGHVSLFWYQQALGQGPEFLTYFQNEAQLDKSGLPSDRFFAERPEGSVSTLKIQRTQQEDSAVYLCASSAGQFGEQYFGPGTRLTVT.

This clone was found once. This sequence joins TRBV5-1 and TRBJ1-1; 10 nucleotides align to TRBD1. In germline, CDR1 is SGHRS, CDR2 YFSETQ. V gave up 0 bases and J gave up 5 bases; unmatched junction bases: 4. The CDR3 consists of 15 residues. The CDR3 loop is CASSLGGQGRTEAFF. The CDR3 coding sequence is TGCGCCAGCAGCTTGGGGGGACAGGGGAGGACTGAAGCTTTCTTT.

The gene calls are TRBV5-4 and TRBJ1-2; D remains ambiguous. The CDR3 loop spans 13 amino acids. V was trimmed by 1 base and J by 0 bases, leaving 4 bases between them. The germline gives CDR1 SGHNT, CDR2 YYREEE (reference sequence). The CDR3 region has the DNA TGTGCCAGCAGCTTGATGTCTAACTATGGCTACACCTTC. It codes for CASSLMSNYGYTF.

The CDR3: CASSFILGGEAYNEQFF. CDR3 bases: TGTGCCAGCAGCTTCATTCTCGGGGGTGAAGCCTACAATGAGCAGTTCTTC. J is TRBJ2-1 and V is TRBV11-2; D perhaps matches TRBD2 (6 bases). From germline, CDR1 is SGHAT and CDR2 FQNNGV. This CDR3 is 17 amino acids long. V lost 3 bases, J lost 2 bases, and 17 bases lay in between.

The CDR3 DNA follows: TGTGCCAGTAGTATGGGAACAACTAATGAAAAACTGTTTTTT. This sequence encodes CASSMGTTNEKLFF. The V and J genes are TRBV19 and TRBJ1-4; D gene uncertain. Germline V gene lookup returns CDR1 LNHDA and CDR2 SQIVND (reference sequence). The CDR3 has 14 amino acids. V was trimmed by 3 bases and J by 0 bases, leaving 5 bases between them. The whole variable domain, filled in from reference TRBV19 and TRBJ1-4, reads DGGITQSPKYLFRKEGQNVTLSCEQNLNHDAMYWYRQDPGQGLRLIYYSQIVNDFQKGDIAEGYSVSREKKESFPLTVTSAQKNPTAFYLCASSMGTTNEKLFFGSGTQLSVL.

The chain combines TRBV27 with TRBJ1-4, with D hard to call. V lost 6 bases, J lost 4 bases, and 12 bases lay in between. This CDR3 spans 14 amino acids. Germline values: CDR1 MNHEY, CDR2 SMNVEV (reference sequence). The DNA for the CDR3 is TGTGCCAGCAGCCGACGGGTGTTTAATGAAAAACTGTTTTTT. Its translation: CASSRRVFNEKLFF.

The chain joins TRBV5-1 to TRBJ1-3, with unresolved D. V was shortened by 0 bases and J by 2 bases, with 12 bases between the two germline ends. Germline values: CDR1 SGHRS, CDR2 YFSETQ. CDR3 length: 16 residues. CDR3: CASSLDGGSTGNTIYF. The CDR3 DNA is TGCGCCAGCAGCTTGGATGGCGGCAGCACTGGAAACACCATATATTTT.

The chain employs TRBV29-1 and TRBJ2-5, with TRBD1 matching over 10 bases. With 8 bases clipped from V and 5 bases from J, the junction kept 8 bases outside the gene matches. CDR1 and CDR2 (germline): SQVTM, ANQGSEA. This CDR3 has 13 amino acids. CDR3: CSTLTGGGETQYF. For the CDR3, the DNA is TGCAGCACCTTGACAGGGGGCGGTGAGACCCAGTACTTC.